A single sample is the source of the 18 T cell receptor beta chains below, sequenced in a study of long-term antiretroviral therapy in people with HIV. The assay, immunoSEQ v3.0, was run at survey level. Assay used: immunoSEQ multiplex PCR; TCRdb lists only in-frame clones, some missing. The sample includes about 24,000 clones, approximately 80% of them seen just once. The material sequenced was unsorted PBMCs, taken 4.4 years after starting antiretroviral therapy. The source is a man aged 25-40 years with HIV.

This clone occurred once. CDR3 sequence: CASRLSYNEQFF. The DNA for the CDR3 is TGTGCCAGCAGGCTCAGCTACAATGAGCAGTTCTTC. The rearrangement uses TRBV27 and TRBJ2-1; D call uncertain. The V end lost 6 bases, the J end lost 3 bases, and 6 bases lay between the germline ends. The CDR3 spans 12 residues. Germline V lookup: CDR1 MNHEY, CDR2 SMNVEV (reference sequence).

V usage is TRBV27 and J usage is TRBJ2-7; 7 nucleotides align to TRBD1. The CDR3 length is 16 residues. Germline lookup yields CDR1 MNHEY and CDR2 SMNVEV (reference sequence). Germline trimming cut 2 bases from V and 3 bases from J; bases unmatched to any gene: 10. The CDR3 DNA reads TGTGCCAGCAGTTTAGGGCATACAGGGGTTGTCTACGAGCAGTACTTC. As protein: CASSLGHTGVVYEQYF.

In regard to this clone: Different DNA sequences within this sample yield the same CDR3. V usage is TRBV5-1 and J usage is TRBJ2-2; TRBD1 matches at 7 bases. Germline assignment: CDR1 SGHRS and CDR2 YFSETQ. V lost 0 bases, J lost 2 bases, and 1 base stayed unmatched. CDR3 length equals 15 residues. The CDR3 nucleotides are TGCGCCAGCAGCTTGGGACAGGGAAACACCGGGGAGCTGTTTTTT. Its translation: CASSLGQGNTGELFF. Full variable domain (missing parts from reference TRBV5-1 and TRBJ2-2): KAGVTQTPRYLIKTRGQQVTLSCSPISGHRSVSWYQQTPGQGLQFLFEYFSETQRNKGNFPGRFSGRQFSNSRSEMNVSTLELGDSALYLCASSLGQGNTGELFFGEGSRLTVL.

This chain connects TRBV6-1 to TRBJ2-5, with a possible D match to TRBD1 (6 bases). CDR1 is MNHNS and CDR2 is SASEGT in the germline V gene. The CDR3 totals 17 residues. The V gene lost 2 bases and the J gene lost 2 bases, with 18 bases spanning the gap. The CDR3 nucleotides read TGTGCCAGCAGTGAATTTGAGGGGAGAGGGGGTCAAGAGACCCAGTACTTC. This translates into CASSEFEGRGGQETQYF.

The chain is built from TRBV11-2 and TRBJ1-4; D unresolved. CDR1 is SGHAT and CDR2 is FQNNGV in the germline V gene. With 3 bases removed from V and 8 bases from J, the gap between germline ends came to 16 bases. This CDR3 has 15 residues. The CDR3 loop reads CASSFSDRLGEKLFF. The DNA of the CDR3 is TGTGCCAGCAGCTTTAGCGATCGGCTTGGAGAAAAACTGTTTTTT.

V and J are TRBV5-4 and TRBJ2-7; the D gene could be TRBD1 or TRBD2 (5 bases each). Germline-derived CDR1 and CDR2 are SGHNT and YYREEE (reference sequence). Trimming removed 4 bases from V and 5 bases from J, with 19 bases in between. The CDR3 has 15 amino acids. This CDR3 reads CASSGSGRPYDEQYF. The CDR3 bases are TGTGCCAGCAGCGGCTCGGGACGGCCCTACGACGAGCAGTACTTC.

The rearrangement joins TRBV4-2 to TRBJ1-5; perhaps TRBD1 as D (6 bases). The V gene's germline CDR1 is LGHNA and CDR2 YNFKEQ. Trimming shortened V by 3 bases and J by 2 bases, and 11 bases separated the two germline ends. CDR3 size: 15 residues. The CDR3 DNA reads as TGTGCCAGCAGCCAGCTACAGGGTGGCAATCAGCCCCAGCATTTT. Translating it yields CASSQLQGGNQPQHF.

V and J are TRBV5-1 and TRBJ2-5, with 12 bases that match TRBD1. V trimming: 0 bases; J trimming: 4 bases; junction bases outside the gene matches: 4. This CDR3 contains 16 residues. Germline CDR1 reads SGHRS; CDR2 reads YFSETQ. This CDR3 is CASSLEGDRGLETQYF. In DNA, the CDR3 is TGCGCCAGCAGCTTGGAAGGGGACAGGGGGCTAGAGACCCAGTACTTC.

V and J are TRBV5-5 and TRBJ2-1; D is possibly TRBD2 (5 bases). The V and J ends lost 6 bases and 8 bases respectively, with 15 bases between them. The CDR3 consists of 13 residues. Germline V lookup: CDR1 SGHKS, CDR2 YYEKEE (reference sequence). The CDR3 sequence is CASTPPGGDEQFF. The CDR3 DNA sequence: TGTGCCAGCACCCCCCCCGGAGGCGATGAGCAGTTCTTC.

The chain couples TRBV6-1 to TRBJ2-2; TRBD2 matches at 13 bases. The CDR3 contains 15 residues. Germline V gives CDR1 MNHNS, CDR2 SASEGT. After removal of 6 bases from V and 4 bases from J, the junction contained 2 bases not matched to a gene. The CDR3 DNA is TGTGCCAGCAGGCGACTAGCGGGGGGCACCGGGGAGCTGTTTTTT. This encodes CASRRLAGGTGELFF.

This clone occurred a few times. The chain carries TRBV9 and TRBJ2-2; D is uncertain. Per germline, CDR1 SGDLS and CDR2 YYNGEE. The CDR3 spans 13 residues. The V end was cut by 3 bases, the J end by 6 bases, with 9 bases between. CDR3 protein: CASSDKWAGELFF. For the CDR3, the DNA is TGTGCCAGCAGCGACAAGTGGGCCGGGGAGCTGTTTTTT.

V gene TRBV27 combines with J gene TRBJ2-2, with 10 bases aligning to TRBD2. CDR1 is MNHEY, CDR2 SMNVEV, per germline (reference sequence). The V gene end was trimmed by 3 bases and the J gene end by 6 bases; junction bases not matched to a gene: 7. The CDR3 extends over 16 amino acids. DNA of the CDR3: TGTGCCAGCAGTTTTTTGTCTAGCGGGGGTCCCGGGGAGCTGTTTTTT. Translated, it gives CASSFLSSGGPGELFF.

As DNA, the CDR3 is TGTGCCAGCAGCTTACAGGGCGGCAATCAGCCCCAGCATTTT. Its translation: CASSLQGGNQPQHF. V and J are TRBV5-4 and TRBJ1-5; D might be TRBD1 (6 bases). The V end lost 2 bases, the J end lost 2 bases, and 8 bases lay between the germline ends. Germline V lookup: CDR1 SGHNT, CDR2 YYREEE (reference sequence). The CDR3 consists of 14 residues.

The chain carries TRBV6-5 and TRBJ1-2; no firm D call. The V gene's germline CDR1 is MNHEY and CDR2 SVGAGI. V was cut by 0 bases and J by 2 bases, with 10 bases left in between. The length of the CDR3 is 15 residues. The CDR3 protein is CASSYSAGLNYGYTF. The CDR3 DNA sequence: TGTGCCAGCAGTTACTCGGCAGGCCTCAACTATGGCTACACCTTC.

This chain connects TRBV5-4 to TRBJ2-7, with 7 nucleotides matching TRBD1. CDR3 length: 15 residues. CDR1 and CDR2 from the germline V gene are SGHNT and YYREEE (reference sequence). J was trimmed by 2 bases and V by 1 base; bases with no gene match: 6. CDR3 DNA: TGTGCCAGCAGCTTGCGGGACAGAGCCCCCTACGAGCAGTACTTC. This gives the protein CASSLRDRAPYEQYF. Complete variable domain (other parts from reference TRBV5-4 and TRBJ2-7): ETGVTQSPTHLIKTRGQQVTLRCSSQSGHNTVSWYQQALGQGPQFIFQYYREEENGRGNFPPRFSGLQFPNYSSELNVNALELDDSALYLCASSLRDRAPYEQYFGPGTRLTVT.

The chain uses TRBV5-6 and TRBJ2-3, with D possibly TRBD2 on 6 matching bases. Looked up from germline, CDR1 is SGHDT and CDR2 is YYEEEE. CDR3 length equals 11 residues. Trimming took off 6 bases at V and 7 bases at J, with 9 bases between the two ends. The CDR3 region is CASNLANTQYF. The CDR3 DNA follows: TGTGCCAGCAACCTAGCGAATACGCAGTATTTT.

The chain has TRBV19 and TRBJ2-1, with 7 bases lining up with TRBD1. V trimming: 6 bases; J trimming: 2 bases; junction bases outside the gene matches: 7. The CDR3 spans 15 residues. Per germline, CDR1 LNHDA and CDR2 SQIVND (reference sequence). The CDR3 region has the DNA TGTGCCAGTAGCTCAACAGGGGCTACCTACAATGAGCAGTTCTTC. This codes for CASSSTGATYNEQFF.

Written as DNA, the CDR3 is TGTGCCAGCAGTGTCGGCAGGGGGCTTGACACCGGGGAGCTGTTTTTT. It codes for CASSVGRGLDTGELFF. This chain uses TRBV6-1 with TRBJ2-2, with TRBD1 identical over 8 bases. With 4 bases clipped from V and 3 bases from J, the junction kept 7 bases outside the gene matches. The CDR3 is made up of 16 amino acids. The germline gives CDR1 MNHNS, CDR2 SASEGT.